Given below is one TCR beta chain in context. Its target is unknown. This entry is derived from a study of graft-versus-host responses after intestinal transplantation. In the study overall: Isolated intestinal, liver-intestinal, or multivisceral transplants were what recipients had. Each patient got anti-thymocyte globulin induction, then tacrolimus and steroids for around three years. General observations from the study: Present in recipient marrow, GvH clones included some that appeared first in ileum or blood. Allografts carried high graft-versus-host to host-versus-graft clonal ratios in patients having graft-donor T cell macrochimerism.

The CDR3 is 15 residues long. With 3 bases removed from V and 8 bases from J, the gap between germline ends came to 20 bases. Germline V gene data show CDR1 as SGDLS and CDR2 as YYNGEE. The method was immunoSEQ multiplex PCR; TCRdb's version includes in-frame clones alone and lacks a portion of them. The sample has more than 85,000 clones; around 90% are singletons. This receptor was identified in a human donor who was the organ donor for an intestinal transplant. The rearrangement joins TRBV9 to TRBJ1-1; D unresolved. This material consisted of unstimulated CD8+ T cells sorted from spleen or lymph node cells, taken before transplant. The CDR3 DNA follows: TGTGCCAGCAGCGGTTTGAAGGGATTTTCGGGAGAAGCTTTCTTT. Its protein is CASSGLKGFSGEAFF.